A selection of T cell receptor beta chains follows, all from one sample in a study of cytomegalovirus exposure and HLA in healthy donors. TCRdb's copy holds only in-frame clones and misses some; the assay was immunoSEQ multiplex PCR. The sample has around 130,000 clones, over 75% seen once. Sequenced material: PBMCs. The receptors were sampled from a man aged 30-40 years in good health and CMV-seronegative. The CDR3 runs from the conserved cysteine through the conserved F or W. The D gene is left open where the match is weak. Size tells how often a clone was seen (once, few, many) or the class of an expanded clone, and some rows leave it out.

V: TRBV6-5
size: NA
D: TRBD2
J: TRBJ2-1
length: 14
CDR3: CASSGPGTSSEQFF
DNA: TGTGCCAGCAGTGGACCCGGGACTAGCAGCGAGCAGTTCTTC

V: TRBV6-4
size: NA
D: NA
J: TRBJ2-1
length: 11
CDR3: CASNTGNEQFF
DNA: TGTGCCAGCAATACGGGGAATGAGCAGTTCTTC

V: TRBV5-4
size: NA
D: TRBD1
J: TRBJ1-2
length: 15
CDR3: CASSPTGAVNYGYTF
DNA: TGTGCCAGCAGCCCGACAGGGGCAGTTAACTATGGCTACACCTTC

V: TRBV7-2
size: NA
D: TRBD1
J: TRBJ1-4
length: 15
CDR3: CASSFRQGASEKLFF
DNA: TGTGCCAGCAGCTTCAGACAGGGGGCAAGTGAAAAACTGTTTTTT

V: TRBV6-6
size: NA
D: NA
J: TRBJ1-1
length: 12
CDR3: CASSRVNTEAFF
DNA: TGTGCCAGCTCAAGAGTGAACACTGAAGCTTTCTTT

V: TRBV28
size: NA
D: NA
J: TRBJ2-2
length: 14
CDR3: CASVPNHEAGELFF
DNA: TGTGCCAGCGTTCCGAACCATGAGGCCGGGGAGCTGTTTTTT

V: TRBV28
size: NA
D: NA
J: TRBJ2-3
length: 14
CDR3: CASSSVAFTDTQYF
DNA: TGTGCCAGCAGTTCAGTAGCTTTCACAGATACGCAGTATTTT

V: TRBV15
size: NA
D: NA
J: TRBJ1-5
length: 15
CDR3: CATSRARGGSQPQHF
DNA: TGTGCCACCAGCAGAGCGCGGGGGGGGAGTCAGCCCCAGCATTTT

V: TRBV5-6
size: NA
D: NA
J: TRBJ2-3
length: 13
CDR3: CASSLTASSTQYF
DNA: TGTGCCAGCAGCTTGACAGCTAGCAGTACGCAGTATTTT

V: TRBV6-5
size: NA
D: TRBD1
J: TRBJ2-4
length: 15
CDR3: CASSPGTGSASIQYF
DNA: TGTGCCAGCAGTCCCGGGACAGGGTCAGCGAGCATTCAGTACTTC

V: TRBV5-8
size: NA
D: TRBD2
J: TRBJ2-1
length: 17
CDR3: CASSLRGSGVSGNEQFF
DNA: TGTGCCAGCAGCCTCCGGGGTAGCGGGGTATCGGGGAATGAGCAGTTCTTC

V: TRBV29-1
size: NA
D: NA
J: TRBJ2-7
length: 10
CDR3: CSSRGAEQYF
DNA: TGCAGCTCCAGGGGCGCCGAGCAGTACTTC

V: TRBV10-3
size: few
D: NA
J: TRBJ1-4
length: 13
CDR3: CAIRSAQGEKLFF
DNA: TGTGCCATCAGAAGTGCGCAGGGGGAAAAACTGTTTTTT

V: TRBV2
size: NA
D: NA
J: TRBJ2-5
length: 13
CDR3: CASSSQYQETQYF
DNA: TGTGCCAGCAGTTCCCAGTACCAAGAGACCCAGTACTTC

V: TRBV7-8
size: NA
D: NA
J: TRBJ1-2
length: 12
CDR3: CASSLYGGGYTF
DNA: TGTGCCAGCAGCTTATACGGAGGCGGCTACACCTTC